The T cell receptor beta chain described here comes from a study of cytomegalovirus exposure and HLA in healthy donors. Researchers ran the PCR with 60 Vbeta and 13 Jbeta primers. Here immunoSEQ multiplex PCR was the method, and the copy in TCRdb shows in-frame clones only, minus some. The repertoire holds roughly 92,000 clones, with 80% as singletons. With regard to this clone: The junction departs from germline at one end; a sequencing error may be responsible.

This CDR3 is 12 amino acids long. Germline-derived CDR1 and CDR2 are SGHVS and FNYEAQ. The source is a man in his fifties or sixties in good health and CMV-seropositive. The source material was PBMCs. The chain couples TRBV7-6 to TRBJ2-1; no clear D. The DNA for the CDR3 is TGTGCCAGCAGCGTAGCAGCCCATGAGCAGTTCTTC. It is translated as CASSVAAHEQFF.